This TCR beta chain was found in a study of Ad26.COV2.S vaccination and SARS-CoV-2 variants. The CDR3 extends over 18 amino acids. CDR1 is SGHAT and CDR2 is FQNNGV in the germline V gene. The V end was cut by 0 bases, the J end by 2 bases, with 19 bases between. Assay used: immunoSEQ multiplex PCR; TCRdb lists only in-frame clones, some missing. In the table there are about 410,000 clones, roughly nine tenths of which are singletons. Treatment denoted: some 20 received Ad26.COV2.S at low or high dose, single or two shots; several received placebo; per-sample allocation not given. Following the first vaccine or placebo injection, samples were taken on day 63.

This clonotype was sampled from a person between 18 and 59 years old who received the Ad26.COV2.S COVID-19 vaccine or a placebo. Here the sequenced sample was peripheral blood, taken in a trial of Ad26.COV2.S vaccine versus placebo. The chain uses TRBV11-2 and TRBJ2-5, with D perhaps TRBD1 (6 bases). The CDR3: CASSLDYWGGTPQETQYF. CDR3 nucleotides: TGTGCCAGCAGCTTAGATTATTGGGGTGGGACACCTCAAGAGACCCAGTACTTC.